This T cell receptor (beta chain) was identified during a study of T cell responses to AZD1222 COVID-19 vaccine. Sequenced by immunoSEQ multiplex PCR; TCRdb stores in-frame clones only, minus some. This sample carries approximately 200,000 clones, 91% of them seen once, and the ten largest clones take 3% to 3.5%. V lost 3 bases to trimming and J lost 3 bases, with 14 bases between them. The CDR3 has 16 amino acids. Germline V gene lookup returns CDR1 LNHDA and CDR2 SQIVND (reference sequence). The clonotype was recovered from an adult who received the AZD1222 COVID-19 vaccine. V is TRBV19 and J is TRBJ2-2; a weak D match, TRBD1 (6 bases). Sequences were derived from peripheral blood, sampled 28 days after the second AZD1222 dose. The CDR3 here is CASSIETHRDTGELFF. The CDR3 coding sequence is TGTGCCAGTAGTATTGAGACCCACAGGGACACCGGGGAGCTGTTTTTT.